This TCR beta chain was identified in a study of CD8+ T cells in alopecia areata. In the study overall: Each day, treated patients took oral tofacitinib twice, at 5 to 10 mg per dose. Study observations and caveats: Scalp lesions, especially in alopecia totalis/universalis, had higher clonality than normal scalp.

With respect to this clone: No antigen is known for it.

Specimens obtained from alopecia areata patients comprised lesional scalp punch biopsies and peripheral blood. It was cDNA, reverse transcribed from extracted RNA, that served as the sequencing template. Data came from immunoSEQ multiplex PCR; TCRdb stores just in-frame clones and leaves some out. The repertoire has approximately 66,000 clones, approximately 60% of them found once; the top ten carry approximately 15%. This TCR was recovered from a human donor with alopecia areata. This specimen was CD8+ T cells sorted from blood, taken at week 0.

The CDR3 here is CAWSISLYTEAFF. CDR3 nucleotides: TGTGCCTGGAGTATATCTTTATACACTGAAGCTTTCTTT. J is TRBJ1-1 and V is TRBV30; unclear D gene. CDR1 and CDR2 (germline): GTSNPN, SVGIG (reference sequence). The CDR3 has 13 amino acids. Trimming stripped 2 bases from V and 3 bases from J, with 10 bases between.